This T cell receptor (beta chain) was identified in a study of blood T cell repertoires in COVID-19. Study summary: The United States, Italy and Spain supplied acute and convalescent COVID-19 samples. The analysed material was cDNA or gDNA that came from T cells, B-cell-depleted T cells, or PBMCs.

Per the study methods: Amplification of reference gene primers provided the estimated nucleated cell counts. The table came from immunoSEQ multiplex PCR; TCRdb's copy has only in-frame clones and leaves some out. The V and J calls and the clone size are those of that table, but D and trimming were determined from the DNA. The table has 95,000 to 150,000 clones, roughly 75% seen once; the top ten hold 16%. This clone was seen ten or more times. The germline gives CDR1 SGHAT, CDR2 FQNNGV. The CDR3 totals 14 residues. Trimming pared 7 bases from V and 4 bases from J, leaving 17 bases between. The TCR sequence derives from a man aged 55 to 70 with active or convalescent COVID-19. The chain carries TRBV11-2 and TRBJ2-7; weak D call: TRBD2 (6 bases). Source material: peripheral blood. Here the CDR3 reads CASNYRRGTYEQYF. CDR3 sequence (DNA): TGTGCCAGCAACTATAGGAGGGGAACATACGAGCAGTACTTC.